These 19 T cell receptor beta chains came from one sample sequenced in a study of cytomegalovirus exposure and HLA in healthy donors. Data came from immunoSEQ multiplex PCR; TCRdb stores just in-frame clones and leaves some out. The sample shows fewer than 70,000 clones, roughly 95% of them seen only once. The source material was PBMCs. The receptors were sampled from a woman in her late teens or twenties in good health and CMV-seropositive.

The chain employs TRBV28 and TRBJ2-7, with 10 bases fitting TRBD2. V shed 2 bases and J 7 bases; nucleotides not matched to a gene: 8. CDR3 length equals 15 residues. Looked up from germline, CDR1 is MDHEN and CDR2 is SYDVKM. This chain's CDR3 is CASSLVSIAGGEQYF. CDR3 nucleotides: TGTGCCAGCAGTTTAGTATCAATAGCGGGAGGAGAGCAGTACTTC.

The chain carries TRBV4-3 and TRBJ2-6; no clear D. The CDR3 spans 15 residues. V was clipped by 1 base and J by 4 bases, with 8 bases between them. Per the germline V gene, CDR1 is LGHNA and CDR2 is YSLEER. This CDR3 reads CASSQGLAGANVLTF. CDR3 bases: TGCGCCAGCAGCCAAGGTCTGGCCGGGGCCAACGTCCTGACTTTC.

Here the CDR3 reads CASSQESGTGNSPLHF. CDR3 DNA sequence: TGCGCCAGCAGCCAAGAAAGTGGGACAGGAAATTCACCCCTCCACTTT. The chain combines TRBV4-3 with TRBJ1-6; 8 bases align to TRBD1. CDR3 length: 16 amino acids. Germline V lookup: CDR1 LGHNA, CDR2 YSLEER. After removal of 0 bases from V and 7 bases from J, the junction contained 5 bases not matched to a gene.

The V gene is TRBV27, the J gene TRBJ2-5, with 8 positions matching TRBD2. The CDR3 has 15 amino acids. J lost 2 bases, V lost 10 bases, and 12 bases had no gene match. Germline lookup yields CDR1 MNHEY and CDR2 SMNVEV (reference sequence). CDR3 loop: CATIRKTSGQETQYF. As DNA, the CDR3 is TGTGCCACCATCCGGAAAACTAGCGGACAAGAGACCCAGTACTTC.

J is TRBJ1-1 and V is TRBV5-4; 7 bases match TRBD1. The germline V gene has CDR1 SGHNT and CDR2 YYREEE (reference sequence). The CDR3 runs 16 residues. J gave up 10 bases and V 0 bases, and 15 bases lay outside the gene matches. The CDR3 sequence: CASSLVSVEGAEGAFF. The CDR3 DNA reads as TGTGCCAGCAGCTTGGTATCTGTGGAGGGGGCCGAAGGAGCTTTCTTT.

CDR3 protein: CASSYGHPGDNQPQHF. The CDR3 DNA follows: TGTGCCAGCAGTTACGGGCACCCAGGGGACAATCAGCCCCAGCATTTT. The chain uses TRBV6-6 and TRBJ1-5, with a tentative D call TRBD1 (6 bases). CDR1 and CDR2 (germline): MNHNY, SVGAGI (reference sequence). V lost 2 bases and J lost 3, with 14 bases in between. This CDR3 has 16 amino acids.

The rearrangement links TRBV27 to TRBJ2-5, with TRBD2 matching over 14 bases. CDR1 and CDR2 (germline): MNHEY, SMNVEV (reference sequence). V was clipped by 4 bases and J by 5 bases; unmatched bases: 6. The CDR3 loop spans 16 amino acids. The CDR3 here is CASSWRLAGGGETQYF. In DNA, the CDR3 is TGTGCCAGCAGTTGGAGACTAGCGGGAGGGGGGGAGACCCAGTACTTC.

The chain links TRBV28 to TRBJ2-1, with a tentative D call TRBD2 (6 bases). Germline V CDR1 and CDR2: MDHEN, SYDVKM. Trimming took off 5 bases at V and 4 bases at J, with 12 bases between the two ends. The CDR3 runs 14 residues. The CDR3 bases are TGTGCCAGCAGTCCGAGGGAGGCGTACAATGAGCAGTTCTTC. It codes for CASSPREAYNEQFF.

This sequence joins TRBV11-2 and TRBJ1-2, with a possible D match to TRBD1 (6 bases). The CDR3 runs 14 residues. The V end lost 5 bases, the J end lost 5 bases, and 15 bases lay between the germline ends. Germline V lookup: CDR1 SGHAT, CDR2 FQNNGV. The CDR3 DNA sequence: TGTGCCAGCAGCGTACAGGGCCGCGATTATGGCTACACCTTC. It encodes CASSVQGRDYGYTF.

The chain recombines TRBV4-2 with TRBJ2-6, with D perhaps TRBD2 (6 bases). V shed 3 bases and J shed 0 bases, with 9 bases lying between them. Germline V gene data show CDR1 as LGHNA and CDR2 as YNFKEQ. The CDR3 is 16 amino acids. In DNA form, the CDR3 reads TGTGCCAGCAGCCAGGGACTTAACTCTGGGGCCAACGTCCTGACTTTC. This gives the protein CASSQGLNSGANVLTF.

V gene TRBV6-1 combines with J gene TRBJ2-7; D is uncertain. The ends were cut back, 7 bases at V and 6 bases at J, with 10 bases in the middle. The CDR3 consists of 11 residues. Looked up from germline, CDR1 is MNHNS and CDR2 is SASEGT. CDR3 coding DNA: TGTGCCAGCATTGGAGTTTTCGAGCAGTACTTC. Translating it yields CASIGVFEQYF.

The chain combines TRBV4-1 with TRBJ1-5; D might be TRBD1 (6 bases). Germline CDR1 and CDR2: MGHRA and YSYEKL. This CDR3 has 14 residues. Trimming took 3 bases from V and 8 from J, leaving 14 bases between them. The CDR3 here is CASSQVQGGEPQHF. The CDR3 region has the DNA TGCGCCAGCAGCCAGGTACAGGGCGGCGAGCCCCAGCATTTT.

J is TRBJ2-5 and V is TRBV2; TRBD2 might be the D (7 bases). CDR3 length equals 15 residues. Between the trimmed V and J ends, which lost 4 bases and 7 bases, there was a span of 19 bases. The germline gives CDR1 SNHLY, CDR2 FYNNEI. The DNA for the CDR3 is TGTGCCAGCAGTGGGAGGGGGGGTGAGGGTGTGACCCAGTACTTC. It translates to CASSGRGGEGVTQYF. Variable domain in full (rest from reference TRBV2 and TRBJ2-5): EPEVTQTPSHQVTQMGQEVILRCVPISNHLYFYWYRQILGQKVEFLVSFYNNEISEKSEIFDDQFSVERPDGSNFTLKIRSTKLEDSAMYFCASSGRGGEGVTQYFGPGTRLLVL.

The chain employs TRBV28 and TRBJ1-2; maybe TRBD1 (6 bases). Germline V gene data show CDR1 as MDHEN and CDR2 as SYDVKM. The ends were cut back, 5 bases at V and 7 bases at J, with 14 bases in the middle. The CDR3 covers 13 residues. As DNA, the CDR3 is TGTGCCAGCAGTCGTGGGGGGGGGCGTGGCTACACCTTC. Translating gives CASSRGGGRGYTF.

The rearrangement joins TRBV28 to TRBJ2-3; 7 bases are shared with TRBD2. Germline-derived CDR1 and CDR2 are MDHEN and SYDVKM. This CDR3 is 14 amino acids long. V was pared by 5 bases and J by 4 bases, with 6 bases of the junction left unmatched. The DNA for the CDR3 is TGTGCCAGCAGTAATGGACTAGGCCCAGATACGCAGTATTTT. As protein: CASSNGLGPDTQYF.

In DNA form, the CDR3 reads TGCGCCAGCAGCTTATCGGCAGGGGGAGTCTCTGGAAACACCATATATTTT. Translating gives CASSLSAGGVSGNTIYF. The rearrangement uses TRBV5-1 and TRBJ1-3; 7 positions agree with TRBD1. The V gene's germline CDR1 is SGHRS and CDR2 YFSETQ. V was clipped by 2 bases and J by 0 bases; unmatched bases: 8. This CDR3 comprises 17 residues. Full variable domain (outside the CDR3, taken from reference TRBV5-1 and TRBJ1-3): KAGVTQTPRYLIKTRGQQVTLSCSPISGHRSVSWYQQTPGQGLQFLFEYFSETQRNKGNFPGRFSGRQFSNSRSEMNVSTLELGDSALYLCASSLSAGGVSGNTIYFGEGSWLTVV.

CDR3 residues: CASSLVGRVNEQFF. CDR3 DNA sequence: TGTGCCAGCAGCCTGGTAGGGAGGGTGAATGAGCAGTTCTTC. The chain is built from TRBV14 and TRBJ2-1; 7 nucleotides line up with TRBD2. The germline V gene encodes CDR1 SGHDN and CDR2 FVKESK. V dropped 4 bases and J dropped 7; count of bases not matched to a gene: 7. The CDR3 has 14 residues.

The V gene is TRBV6-5, the J gene TRBJ2-1; D not resolved. The germline gives CDR1 MNHEY, CDR2 SVGAGI. Trimming took off 0 bases at V and 8 bases at J, with 5 bases between the two ends. This CDR3 has 12 amino acids. In DNA, the CDR3 is TGTGCCAGCAGTTACTCTGTCGATGAGCAGTTCTTC. It encodes CASSYSVDEQFF.

This chain's CDR3 is CASSQSRTVGPYNEQFF. For the CDR3, the DNA is TGTGCCAGTAGTCAAAGTCGGACAGTGGGCCCCTACAATGAGCAGTTCTTC. J is TRBJ2-1 and V is TRBV19, with a tentative D call TRBD1 (6 bases). Germline V lookup: CDR1 LNHDA, CDR2 SQIVND (reference sequence). The length of the CDR3 is 17 residues. Deletions cut 5 bases from V and 2 bases from J, with 19 bases between.